This T cell receptor (beta chain) originates from a study of shared clonotypes between healthy human individuals. Looking at the study overall: The study enrolled a couple of women and a few men aged 18 to 49.

Naive-designated CD8 cells lacked CD45RO, were positively enriched for CCR7, and omitted terminally differentiated effector memory CD45RA+ cells. The germline V gene encodes CDR1 SGHTA and CDR2 FQGNSA. The CDR3 length is 14 residues. Trimming shortened V by 8 bases and J by 5 bases, and 16 bases separated the two germline ends. The repertoire was sequenced with immunoSEQ multiplex PCR; TCRdb's copy has only in-frame clones and lacks some. The data show millions of clones, approximately 94% seen once. This clonotype originated in a man in his late teens or twenties in good health. Some clones in this sample may be carry-over from other donors' samples. J is TRBJ2-1 and V is TRBV7-2; perhaps TRBD2 as D (6 bases). The source material was naive CD8+ T cells from PBMCs. Here the CDR3 DNA reads TGTGCCAGCCAACCCTGGGGGGAAAACAATGAGCAGTTCTTC. This gives the protein CASQPWGENNEQFF.